This T cell receptor beta chain was obtained from a study of T cell clones after liver transplantation (dated by TCRdb to between 2018 and 2021). With regard to the full study: The samples were obtained from ITN030ST, a randomized trial that attempted immunosuppression withdrawal within 2 years after liver transplantation. Donor-reactive T cell clones were identified using TCRbeta sequencing after a pre-transplant mixed lymphocyte reaction and were then followed in post-transplant blood. Third party-reactive TCRbeta sequences from pre-transplant MLRs were also identified as an antigen-independent comparator for donor-reactive sequences. Of the eight recipients, a few were HCV-positive, while the remaining recipients had been transplanted for non-autoimmune, non-viral indications. Subjects received no induction therapy and standard immunosuppression until randomization at 12-24 months post-transplant. Tolerance meant complete immunosuppression withdrawal for at least one year without liver enzymes rising beyond twice the upper limit of normal. Blood samples were collected pre-transplant, then pre-randomization ahead of withdrawal, and finally post-randomization once withdrawal had either been completed or failed. Of the 8 liver transplant recipients making up the studied cohort, 3 were classified as tolerant and 5 as non-tolerant. Findings and caveats that apply to the study as a whole: Because no allograft tissue specimens were available, donor-reactive T cells may have migrated into the graft instead of being deleted. The conclusions were preliminary, being limited by small, heterogeneous patient numbers and by non-standardized post-transplant time points. The decline in donor-reactive sequences exceeded the decline in third party-reactive sequences, suggesting partial antigen-specific deletion that was unrelated to withdrawal success. In two subjects, low numbers of available donor cells limited the measurable donor-reactive repertoire. When repertoire turnover was accounted for, significantly reduced detection of donor-reactive sequences was found in 7 of 8 subjects for CD4 and in 8 of 8 subjects for CD8. Circulating donor-reactive CD4 TCRbeta sequences fell significantly post-transplant in most of the 8 subjects, irrespective of tolerance or HCV status.

Unstimulated PBMCs, after thawing, were stained for CD3, CD4 and CD8 and then FACS-sorted into CD3+CD4+ and CD3+CD8+ populations. Randomization to immunosuppression withdrawal applied to every one of the 8 studied subjects. Genomic DNA was isolated with the Qiagen DNeasy Blood and Tissue Kit. High-throughput TCRbeta CDR3 sequencing of frozen genomic DNA was performed by immunoSEQ, with PCR amplification, mapping, bias correction and internal controls included. Under the source paper's analysis protocol: Productive rearrangements were kept, and unique TCRbeta sequences were defined by CDR3 nucleotide sequence plus V and J gene. For classification of a sequence as donor-reactive, at least 5-fold expansion in CFSE-low cells relative to unstimulated pre-transplant cells and a frequency of at least 0.01% were required. Per-subject minimum frequency thresholds, based on the lowest-template unstimulated sample, ensured at least 90% detection power. Jensen-Shannon divergence between the top 1000 TCRbeta sequences post- versus pre-transplant served as the measure of repertoire turnover. Changes in detection of donor-reactive sequences were assessed with two-sided Fisher's exact tests. In its TCRdb copy, this immuneACCESS table keeps in-frame sequences only and misses some clones. Where compared with another copy, unresolved V genes explain less than half of these, and the others have no known cause. The DNA was the basis for D and trimming; V, J and clone size are from that table. In this sample the table shows 50,000 to 60,000 clones, more than 70% of which occur a single time. The ten largest clonotypes hold around 9.1% of the sample.

Trimming at the junction amounts to 5 bases on V and 2 bases on J, and the germline ends lie 9 bases apart. The CDR3 contains 13 residues, cysteine and phenylalanine counted. Left in the record is the CDR3 DNA by itself, 39 bases read in frame from the first base. Sequences SEHNR (CDR1) and FQNEAQ (CDR2) are obtained from the germline V gene (reference sequence). With regard to this clone: It lacks a known antigen. No much larger clone exists at a distance of one base, and base qualities are not known. Other DNA sequences in this specimen translate into the identical CDR3.

This material consisted of CD4+ T cells from blood, taken at the 22-month timepoint. This TCR was recovered from a human patient who received a liver transplant. Post transplant, some T cells may arise from the graft donor. The chain was built from TRBV7-9 and TRBJ1-2; the D region possibly corresponds to TRBD1 (6 bases align). The CDR3 region: CASSPDRNYGYTF. At the DNA level, the sequence is TGTGCCAGCAGCCCTGACAGGAACTATGGCTACACCTTC.